This entry features one T cell receptor (beta chain) sequence. The antigen remains unidentified. This sample is part of a study of OX40 agonist ivuxolimab in advanced cancers. Findings of the study overall: Expanded peripheral T cell antigen specificity was not determined.

V lost 4 bases to trimming and J lost 8 bases; unmatched junction nucleotides: 13. This CDR3 comprises 15 residues. Per the germline V gene, CDR1 is LGHNA and CDR2 is YSLEER. Clones were sequenced by immunoSEQ multiplex PCR, and TCRdb holds only the in-frame ones, with some missing. Seen here are over 50,000 clones, over 75% observed once, and the top ten hold over 15%. This rearrangement joins TRBV4-3 to TRBJ1-2; the match to TRBD1 covers 7 bases. The TCR sequence derives from an adult with an advanced solid tumor such as melanoma, head and neck, liver or kidney cancer. The material sequenced was CD4+ or CD8+ T cells sorted from blood, taken in a trial of the OX40 agonist ivuxolimab. The CDR3 DNA is TGCGCCAGCAGCCTAATAGGACAGGTGGTGGACGGCTACACCTTC. Protein sequence: CASSLIGQVVDGYTF.